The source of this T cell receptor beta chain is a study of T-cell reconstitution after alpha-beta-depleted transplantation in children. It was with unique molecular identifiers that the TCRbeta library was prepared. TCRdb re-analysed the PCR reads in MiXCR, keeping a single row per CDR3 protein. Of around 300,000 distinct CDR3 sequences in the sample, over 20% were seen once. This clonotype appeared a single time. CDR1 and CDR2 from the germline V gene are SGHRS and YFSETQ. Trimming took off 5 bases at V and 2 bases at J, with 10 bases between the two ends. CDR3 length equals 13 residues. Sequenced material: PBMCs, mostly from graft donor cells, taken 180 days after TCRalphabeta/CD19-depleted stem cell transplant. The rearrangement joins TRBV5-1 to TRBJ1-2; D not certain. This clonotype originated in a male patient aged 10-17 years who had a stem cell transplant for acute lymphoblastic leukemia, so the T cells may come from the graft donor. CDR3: CASSWTRNYGYTF. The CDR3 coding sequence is TGCGCCAGCAGTTGGACTAGGAACTATGGCTACACCTTC.